What follows are 28 T cell receptor beta chains derived from one specimen sequenced in a study of a mutant IDH1 vaccine in newly diagnosed glioma. Some clones are missing from TCRdb's copy, which holds only in-frame ones; the method was immunoSEQ multiplex PCR. The sample holds tens of thousands of clones, around 85% seen once. Indicated time point: baseline, week 1 (first vaccination visit). Sample treatment: pre-vaccination baseline after standard-of-care therapy. Sequenced here: PBMCs, sampled from a glioma patient treated with radiotherapy, temozolomide or both. Receptors originate from a woman in her thirties or forties with glioma.

For this clone: The germline gene is not matched at one end of the junction; a read error may be the cause. The J gene is TRBJ2-7, the V gene TRBV2, with 11 bases fitting TRBD2. The CDR3 consists of 16 residues. Germline V gene sequence: CDR1 SNHLY, CDR2 FYNNEI. Here the CDR3 reads CASSAGLAGSSYEHYF. The CDR3 DNA is TGTGCCAGCAGCGCCGGACTAGCGGGTAGCTCCTACGAGCATTACTTC.

The J gene is TRBJ2-2, the V gene TRBV7-3; D uncertain. CDR3 size: 14 residues. Per germline, CDR1 SGHTA and CDR2 FQGTGA. The V gene lost 2 bases and the J gene lost 6 bases, with 10 bases spanning the gap. The CDR3 region has the DNA TGTGCCAGCAGCTTACGCGAGGTTCCCGGGGAGCTGTTTTTT. The encoded protein is CASSLREVPGELFF.

The gene calls are TRBV2 and TRBJ2-3, with 8 nucleotides matching TRBD1. Trimming cost V 4 bases and J 6 bases; bases outside gene matches: 6. CDR3 length: 14 amino acids. The V gene's germline CDR1 is SNHLY and CDR2 FYNNEI. The DNA for the CDR3 is TGTGCCAGCAGTGTATCAGGGGGCGGCGATACGCAGTATTTT. Translated: CASSVSGGGDTQYF.

The chain links TRBV2 to TRBJ1-5; no reliable D call. V was clipped by 1 base and J by 6 bases, with 7 bases between them. Germline V gives CDR1 SNHLY, CDR2 FYNNEI. This CDR3 region has 13 residues. The CDR3 DNA reads as TGTGCCAGCAGTGAAGAGAGGGTTCAGCCCCAGCATTTT. As protein: CASSEERVQPQHF. The full variable domain, in which reference TRBV2 and TRBJ1-5 provide the parts outside the CDR3, is EPEVTQTPSHQVTQMGQEVILRCVPISNHLYFYWYRQILGQKVEFLVSFYNNEISEKSEIFDDQFSVERPDGSNFTLKIRSTKLEDSAMYFCASSEERVQPQHFGDGTRLSIL.

This chain joins TRBV4-1 and TRBJ2-7; the match to TRBD1 covers 10 bases. Germline assignment: CDR1 MGHRA and CDR2 YSYEKL. Trimming cost V 0 bases and J 0 bases; bases outside gene matches: 5. The CDR3 has 17 amino acids. The chain's CDR3 is CASSQEGTGAGSYEQYF. CDR3 coding DNA: TGCGCCAGCAGCCAAGAGGGGACAGGGGCGGGCTCCTACGAGCAGTACTTC.

The genes are TRBV7-2 and TRBJ1-5; tentatively, D is TRBD1 (5 bases). The V and J ends lost 4 bases and 6 bases respectively, with 16 bases between them. The CDR3 totals 15 residues. Looked up from germline, CDR1 is SGHTA and CDR2 is FQGNSA. The CDR3 sequence is CASSSPGTPGQPQHF. CDR3 coding DNA: TGTGCCAGCAGCTCGCCAGGGACCCCTGGTCAGCCCCAGCATTTT.

This chain uses TRBV6-5 with TRBJ2-2; 7 bases line up with TRBD1. V shed 5 bases and J 1 base; nucleotides not matched to a gene: 4. The CDR3 is made up of 15 amino acids. Germline-derived CDR1 and CDR2 are MNHEY and SVGAGI. CDR3: CASSPGQWNTGELFF. The CDR3 nucleotides are TGTGCCAGCAGTCCGGGACAGTGGAACACCGGGGAGCTGTTTTTT.

The V gene is TRBV4-3, the J gene TRBJ1-3; 9 bases match TRBD1. The CDR3 extends over 17 amino acids. CDR1 and CDR2 from the germline V gene are LGHNA and YSLEER. V lost 2 bases and J lost 0; bases outside the gene matches: 5. CDR3 coding DNA: TGCGCCAGCAGCCAACAACAGGGGGCGTTCTCTGGAAACACCATATATTTT. Protein product: CASSQQQGAFSGNTIYF.

The V call is TRBV6-8, the J call TRBJ1-1; D ambiguous. Germline-derived CDR1 and CDR2 are MNHGY and SAAAGT. Trimming took 8 bases from V and 12 from J, leaving 16 bases between them. The CDR3 is 11 residues long. CDR3 residues: CASPLRGYSFF. DNA of the CDR3: TGTGCCAGCCCCTTACGAGGGTACTCTTTCTTT.

The CDR3 region is CATSRGREQSTDTQYF. The CDR3 DNA reads as TGTGCCACCAGCAGAGGACGAGAACAGAGCACAGATACGCAGTATTTT. The chain carries TRBV15 and TRBJ2-3; D remains unclear. V shed 1 base and J shed 0 bases, with 11 bases lying between them. The CDR3 totals 16 residues. Germline V gene lookup returns CDR1 LNHNV and CDR2 YYDKDF (reference sequence).

The chain combines TRBV7-8 with TRBJ2-1, with 13 positions matching TRBD2. Germline values: CDR1 SGHVS, CDR2 FQNEAQ. V was clipped by 4 bases and J by 3 bases; unmatched bases: 12. CDR3 length: 19 residues. The CDR3 region has the DNA TGTGCCAGCAGCTCCTCGACTAGCGGGGGGATCACCTTCTACAATGAGCAGTTCTTC. Protein sequence: CASSSSTSGGITFYNEQFF.

The chain is built from TRBV7-2 and TRBJ2-5, with TRBD1 identical over 10 bases. V dropped 2 bases and J dropped 4; count of bases not matched to a gene: 13. Germline V gene data show CDR1 as SGHTA and CDR2 as FQGNSA. This CDR3 has 18 amino acids. CDR3 loop: CASSLQARGQGMGETQYF. Written as DNA, the CDR3 is TGTGCCAGCAGCTTACAGGCCCGGGGACAGGGGATGGGAGAGACCCAGTACTTC.

For this clone: No conserved phenylalanine or tryptophan ends this CDR3, so it is likely a read error. No DNA is shown, since the ends of the CDR3 on it are uncertain; the CDR3 is the one TCRdb lists. The chain has TRBV12-5 and TRBJ1-6. The length of the CDR3 is 9 amino acids, counting both ends. Germline CDR1 LGHNT, CDR2 FRNRAP. The CDR3 region is CASYPIRAG.

This chain joins TRBV5-6 and TRBJ1-2; no reliable D call. There are 17 residues in the CDR3. Germline CDR1 is SGHDT and CDR2 is YYEEEE. V was trimmed by 1 base and J by 0 bases, leaving 16 bases between them. The CDR3: CASSLQTGRRANYGYTF. CDR3 coding DNA: TGTGCCAGCAGCTTGCAGACTGGACGGCGAGCTAACTATGGCTACACCTTC.

The J gene is TRBJ1-2, the V gene TRBV5-4; 7 positions match TRBD1. Trimming cost V 4 bases and J 2 bases; bases outside gene matches: 5. Germline CDR1 reads SGHNT; CDR2 reads YYREEE (reference sequence). This CDR3 contains 14 residues. CDR3 sequence reads: CASSPGQENYGYTF. CDR3 in DNA: TGTGCCAGCAGCCCAGGACAGGAGAACTATGGCTACACCTTC.

The chain carries TRBV15 and TRBJ2-1; 8 nucleotides match TRBD2. CDR1 and CDR2 (germline): LNHNV, YYDKDF (reference sequence). The CDR3 contains 15 residues. The ends lost 4 bases at V and 4 bases at J; junction bases unmatched: 6. CDR3 in DNA: TGTGCCACCAGCAACCCACCGGGAGGGTACAATGAGCAGTTCTTC. This translates into CATSNPPGGYNEQFF.

This chain uses TRBV10-3 with TRBJ1-1; D perhaps matches TRBD1 (5 bases). The germline gives CDR1 ENHRY, CDR2 SYGVKD. The CDR3 runs 14 residues. Trimming removed 4 bases at V and 0 bases at J, with 9 bases between. Here the CDR3 DNA reads TGTGCCATCAGTGTTGACAGTTTGAACACTGAAGCTTTCTTT. It codes for CAISVDSLNTEAFF.

In its sample, this clone was seen a few times. This chain links TRBV18 with TRBJ1-1; D unresolved. Trimming stripped 3 bases from V and 0 bases from J, with 5 bases between. CDR3 length equals 13 residues. Germline CDR1 KGHSH, CDR2 LQKENI. In DNA form, the CDR3 reads TGTGCCAGCTCACCCGGACTGAACACTGAAGCTTTCTTT. Its translation: CASSPGLNTEAFF.

The V and J genes are TRBV6-4 and TRBJ2-1; 9 nucleotides match TRBD2. The length of the CDR3 is 14 residues. With 8 bases clipped from V and 6 bases from J, the junction kept 8 bases outside the gene matches. Per the germline V gene, CDR1 is MRHNA and CDR2 is SNTAGT. CDR3 amino acids: CASATAGGGNEQFF. CDR3 in DNA: TGTGCCAGCGCCACGGCGGGGGGGGGCAATGAGCAGTTCTTC.

V gene TRBV4-3 combines with J gene TRBJ2-2, with 11 bases lining up with TRBD2. Germline assignment: CDR1 LGHNA and CDR2 YSLEER. This CDR3 is built from 16 residues. The V gene end was trimmed by 4 bases and the J gene end by 3 bases; junction bases not matched to a gene: 4. CDR3 region: CASSLAGGQDTGELFF. Here the CDR3 DNA reads TGCGCCAGCAGCCTAGCGGGGGGGCAGGACACCGGGGAGCTGTTTTTT.

V is TRBV6-1 and J is TRBJ1-4; 9 bases map to TRBD1. Germline trimming cut 2 bases from V and 5 bases from J; bases unmatched to any gene: 6. This CDR3 has 16 residues. The germline gives CDR1 MNHNS, CDR2 SASEGT. For the CDR3, the DNA is TGTGCCAGCAGTGAATCCTGGGGGACAGGGAATGAAAAACTGTTTTTT. Translated, it gives CASSESWGTGNEKLFF.

The V gene is TRBV21-1, the J gene TRBJ2-1; the D call of TRBD1 is as the table states it, not checked on the DNA. TRBV21-1 is listed as a pseudogene. The CDR3 is 16 amino acids. CDR3 DNA sequence: TGTGCCAGCAGCAGGATCGCGGGACAGGGAGACAATGAGCAGTTCTTC. Encoded protein: CASSRIAGQGDNEQFF.

V is TRBV7-2 and J is TRBJ1-5, with D perhaps matching TRBD1 (5 bases). The CDR3 runs to 15 residues. V was pared by 4 bases and J by 13 bases, with 23 bases between. Looked up from germline, CDR1 is SGHTA and CDR2 is FQGNSA. In DNA form, the CDR3 reads TGTGCCAGCAGCTCCAATGCGGGCCCAGGGAGGCAACAGCATTTT. Translation gives CASSSNAGPGRQQHF.

This chain links TRBV27 with TRBJ2-7; D not certain. Germline loops: CDR1 MNHEY, CDR2 SMNVEV (reference sequence). The germline V and J ends were trimmed by 3 bases and 4 bases, with 7 bases remaining between them. The CDR3 extends over 12 amino acids. In DNA, the CDR3 is TGTGCCAGCAGTTTCCCAGGTTACGAGCAGTACTTC. The encoded protein is CASSFPGYEQYF.

The chain joins TRBV20-1 to TRBJ2-7; D is unresolved. The CDR3 consists of 11 residues. V dropped 1 base and J dropped 6 bases, with 7 bases sitting between them. Germline values: CDR1 DFQATT, CDR2 SNEGSKA (reference sequence). CDR3 in amino acids: CSARVKGEQYF. DNA of the CDR3: TGCAGTGCTAGAGTTAAGGGCGAGCAGTACTTC.

This sequence joins TRBV4-1 and TRBJ2-3; D unclear. This CDR3 has 13 residues. The germline CDR1 and CDR2 sequences are MGHRA and YSYEKL. V lost 1 base, J lost 1 base, and 3 bases lay in between. Here the CDR3 DNA reads TGCGCCAGCAGCCAAGGTCGCACAGATACGCAGTATTTT. Translated, it gives CASSQGRTDTQYF.

The J gene is TRBJ1-1, the V gene TRBV5-1; D remains ambiguous. The CDR3 extends over 15 amino acids. Trimming cost V 1 base and J 1 base, with 11 bases left between them. Germline assignment: CDR1 SGHRS and CDR2 YFSETQ. In DNA, the CDR3 is TGCGCCAGCAGCTTGTACCGGGGTCCGAACACTGAAGCTTTCTTT. Translation gives CASSLYRGPNTEAFF.

J is TRBJ1-1 and V is TRBV2; D is possibly TRBD1 (5 bases). Trimming stripped 7 bases from V and 0 bases from J, with 15 bases between. The CDR3 contains 15 residues. CDR1 is SNHLY and CDR2 is FYNNEI in the germline V gene. CDR3 region: CASMVHDSMNTEAFF. The DNA for the CDR3 is TGTGCCAGCATGGTCCACGACAGCATGAACACTGAAGCTTTCTTT.